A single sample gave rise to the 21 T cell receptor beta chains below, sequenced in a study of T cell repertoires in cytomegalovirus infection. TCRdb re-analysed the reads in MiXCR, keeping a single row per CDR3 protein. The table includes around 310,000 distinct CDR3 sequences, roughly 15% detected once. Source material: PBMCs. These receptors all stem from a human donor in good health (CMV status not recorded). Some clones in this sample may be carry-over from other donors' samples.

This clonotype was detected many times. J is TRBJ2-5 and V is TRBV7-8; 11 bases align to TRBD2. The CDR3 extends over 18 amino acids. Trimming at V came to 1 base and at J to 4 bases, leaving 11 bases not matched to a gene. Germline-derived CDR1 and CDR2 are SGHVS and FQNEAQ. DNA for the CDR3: TGTGCCAGCAGCTTAGTCCGTATTAGCGGGGGGGCCTTAGAGACCCAGTACTTC. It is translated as CASSLVRISGGALETQYF.

This CDR3 is CASSLQGSQPQHF. The CDR3 bases are TGTGCCAGCAGCTTACAGGGTTCCCAGCCCCAGCATTTT. This rearrangement joins TRBV7-2 to TRBJ1-5; possible D gene TRBD1, 5 bases. V was shortened by 2 bases and J by 7 bases, with 9 bases between the two germline ends. The germline gives CDR1 SGHTA, CDR2 FQGNSA. The CDR3 is made up of 13 amino acids.

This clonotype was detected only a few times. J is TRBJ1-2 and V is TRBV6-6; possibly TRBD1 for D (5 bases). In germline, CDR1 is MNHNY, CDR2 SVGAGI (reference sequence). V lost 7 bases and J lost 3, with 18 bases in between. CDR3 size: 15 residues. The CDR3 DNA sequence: TGTGCCAGCACCCCATTTGGGGGGGGGGACTATGGCTACACCTTC. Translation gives CASTPFGGGDYGYTF.

CDR3 sequence: CASSPQEEGYEQYF. The CDR3 DNA reads as TGTGCCAGCTCACCCCAAGAAGAGGGGTACGAGCAGTACTTC. The chain carries TRBV18 and TRBJ2-7; D is possibly TRBD1 or TRBD2 (5 bases each). CDR1 is KGHSH, CDR2 LQKENI, per germline. There are 14 residues in the CDR3. Trimming pared 3 bases from V and 4 bases from J, leaving 13 bases between.

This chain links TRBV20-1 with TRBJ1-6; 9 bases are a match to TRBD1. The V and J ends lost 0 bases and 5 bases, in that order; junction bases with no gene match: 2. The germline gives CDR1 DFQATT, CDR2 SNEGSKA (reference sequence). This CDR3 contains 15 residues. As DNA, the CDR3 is TGCAGTGCTAGAGAATGGGACAGGGATAATTCACCCCTCCACTTT. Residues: CSAREWDRDNSPLHF.

For the CDR3, the DNA is TGTGCCACCAGCAGACCGGGGACGGGAAATGAGCAGTTCTTC. This gives the protein CATSRPGTGNEQFF. The chain joins TRBV15 to TRBJ2-1, with D perhaps TRBD1 or TRBD2 (5 bases each). Germline CDR1 is LNHNV and CDR2 is YYDKDF (reference sequence). The CDR3 spans 14 residues. Trimming shortened V by 2 bases and J by 7 bases, and 12 bases separated the two germline ends.

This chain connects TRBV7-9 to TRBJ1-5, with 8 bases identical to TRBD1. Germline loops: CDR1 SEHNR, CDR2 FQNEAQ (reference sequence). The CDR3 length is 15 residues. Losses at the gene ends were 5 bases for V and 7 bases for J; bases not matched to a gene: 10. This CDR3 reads CASSPGTGRHQPQHF. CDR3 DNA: TGTGCCAGCAGCCCCGGGACAGGACGTCACCAGCCCCAGCATTTT.

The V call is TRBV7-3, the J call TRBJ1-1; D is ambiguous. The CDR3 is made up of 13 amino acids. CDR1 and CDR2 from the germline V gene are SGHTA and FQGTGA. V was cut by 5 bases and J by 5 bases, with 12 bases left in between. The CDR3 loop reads CASSALTGTEAFF. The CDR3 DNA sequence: TGTGCCAGCAGCGCGCTCACGGGGACTGAAGCTTTCTTT.

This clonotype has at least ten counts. In DNA, the CDR3 is TGTGCCAGCAGACCCGATAAAGGGGGCGCCGGGGAGCTGTTTTTT. Its translation is CASRPDKGGAGELFF. The gene calls are TRBV6-1 and TRBJ2-2; 7 bases match TRBD1. Germline CDR1 reads MNHNS; CDR2 reads SASEGT. The CDR3 totals 15 residues. Trimming cost V 6 bases and J 6 bases; bases outside gene matches: 10.

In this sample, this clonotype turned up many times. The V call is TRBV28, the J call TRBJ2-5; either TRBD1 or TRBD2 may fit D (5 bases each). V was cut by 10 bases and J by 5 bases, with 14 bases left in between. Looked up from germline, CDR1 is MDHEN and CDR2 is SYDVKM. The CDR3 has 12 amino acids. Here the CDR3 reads CATMGVRETQYF. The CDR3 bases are TGTGCCACAATGGGGGTTCGGGAGACCCAGTACTTC.

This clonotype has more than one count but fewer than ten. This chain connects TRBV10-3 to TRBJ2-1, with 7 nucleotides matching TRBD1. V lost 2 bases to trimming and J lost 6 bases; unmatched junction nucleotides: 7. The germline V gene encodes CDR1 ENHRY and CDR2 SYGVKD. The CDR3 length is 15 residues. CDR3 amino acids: CAISEPGGRRNEQFF. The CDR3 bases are TGTGCCATCAGTGAGCCAGGGGGAAGACGCAATGAGCAGTTCTTC.

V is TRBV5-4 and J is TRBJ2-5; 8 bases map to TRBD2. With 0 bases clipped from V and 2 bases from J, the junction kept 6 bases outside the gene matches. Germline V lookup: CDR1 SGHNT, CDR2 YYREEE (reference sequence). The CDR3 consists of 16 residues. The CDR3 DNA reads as TGTGCCAGCAGCTTGGAACCTAGCGGGCTACAAGAGACCCAGTACTTC. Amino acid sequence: CASSLEPSGLQETQYF.

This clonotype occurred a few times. CDR3 DNA sequence: TGTGCCAGCAGCTCAGGACAGGGGGCAGATACGCAGTATTTT. Translating it yields CASSSGQGADTQYF. V and J are TRBV7-9 and TRBJ2-3; 10 nucleotides align to TRBD1. CDR1 and CDR2 (germline): SEHNR, FQNEAQ (reference sequence). Trimming took 4 bases from V and 4 from J; bases not matched to a gene: 2. This CDR3 comprises 14 residues.

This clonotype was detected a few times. CDR3 DNA: TGTGCCAGCAGTTTGTTGACAGGGCTGAACACTGAAGCTTTCTTT. Translating it yields CASSLLTGLNTEAFF. This chain connects TRBV28 to TRBJ1-1, with TRBD1 matching 7 bases. The V gene's germline CDR1 is MDHEN and CDR2 SYDVKM. The ends lost 3 bases at V and 0 bases at J; junction bases unmatched: 4. The CDR3 loop spans 15 amino acids.

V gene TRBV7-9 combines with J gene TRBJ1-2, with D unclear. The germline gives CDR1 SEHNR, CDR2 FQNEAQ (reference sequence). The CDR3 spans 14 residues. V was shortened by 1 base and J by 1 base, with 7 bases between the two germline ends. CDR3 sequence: CASSLVSGNYGYTF. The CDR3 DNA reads TGTGCCAGCAGCTTAGTGTCCGGTAACTATGGCTACACCTTC.

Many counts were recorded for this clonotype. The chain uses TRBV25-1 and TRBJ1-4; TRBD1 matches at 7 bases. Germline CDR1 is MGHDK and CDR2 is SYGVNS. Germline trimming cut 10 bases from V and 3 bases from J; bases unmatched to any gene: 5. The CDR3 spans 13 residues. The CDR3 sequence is CATRDSSNEKLFF. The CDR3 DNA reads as TGTGCCACAAGGGACAGCTCTAATGAAAAACTGTTTTTT. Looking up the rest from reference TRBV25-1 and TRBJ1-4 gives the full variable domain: EADIYQTPRYLVIGTGKKITLECSQTMGHDKMYWYQQDPGMELHLIHYSYGVNSTEKGDLSSESTVSRIRTEHFPLTLESARPSHTSQYLCATRDSSNEKLFFGSGTQLSVL.

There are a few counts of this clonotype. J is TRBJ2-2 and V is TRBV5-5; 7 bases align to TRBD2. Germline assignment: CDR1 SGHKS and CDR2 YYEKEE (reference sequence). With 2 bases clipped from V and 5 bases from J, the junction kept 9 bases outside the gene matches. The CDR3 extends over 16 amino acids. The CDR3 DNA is TGTGCCAGCAGCTTACTAGGCGGGGGTAGGACCGGGGAGCTGTTTTTT. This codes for CASSLLGGGRTGELFF.

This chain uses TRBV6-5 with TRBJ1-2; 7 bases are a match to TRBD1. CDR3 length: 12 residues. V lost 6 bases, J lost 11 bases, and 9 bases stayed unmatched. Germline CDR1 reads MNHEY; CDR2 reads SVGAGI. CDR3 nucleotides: TGTGCCAGCAGGCCAAGACAGGGTTCTTACACCTTC. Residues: CASRPRQGSYTF.

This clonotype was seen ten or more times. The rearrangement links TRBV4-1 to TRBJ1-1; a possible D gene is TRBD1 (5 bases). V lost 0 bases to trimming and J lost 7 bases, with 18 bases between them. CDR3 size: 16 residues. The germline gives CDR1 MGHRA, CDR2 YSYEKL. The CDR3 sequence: CASSQEKLGTGSEAFF. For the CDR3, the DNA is TGCGCCAGCAGCCAAGAAAAGTTGGGGACGGGAAGTGAAGCTTTCTTT.

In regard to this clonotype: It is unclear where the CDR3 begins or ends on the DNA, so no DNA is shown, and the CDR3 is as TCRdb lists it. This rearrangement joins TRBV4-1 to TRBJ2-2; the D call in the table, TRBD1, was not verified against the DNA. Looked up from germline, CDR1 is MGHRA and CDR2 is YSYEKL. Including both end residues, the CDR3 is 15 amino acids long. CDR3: CASSQDTSVLGELFF.

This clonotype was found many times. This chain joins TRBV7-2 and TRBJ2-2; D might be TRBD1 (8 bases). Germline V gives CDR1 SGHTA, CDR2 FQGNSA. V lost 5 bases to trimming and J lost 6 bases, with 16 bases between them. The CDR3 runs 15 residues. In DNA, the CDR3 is TGTGCCAGCAGCCTACGACAGGGGAGGGCCGGGGAGCTGTTTTTT. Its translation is CASSLRQGRAGELFF.